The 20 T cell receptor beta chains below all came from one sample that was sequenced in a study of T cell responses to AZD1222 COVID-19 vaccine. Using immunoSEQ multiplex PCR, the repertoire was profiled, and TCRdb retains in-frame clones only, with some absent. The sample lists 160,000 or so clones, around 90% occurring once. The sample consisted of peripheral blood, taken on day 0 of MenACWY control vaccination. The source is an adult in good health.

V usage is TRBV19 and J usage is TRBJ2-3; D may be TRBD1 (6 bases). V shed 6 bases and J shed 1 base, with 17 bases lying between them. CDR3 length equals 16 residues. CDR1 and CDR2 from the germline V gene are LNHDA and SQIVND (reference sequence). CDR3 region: CASSNPRTAGTDTQYF. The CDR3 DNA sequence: TGTGCCAGTAGCAACCCCAGGACAGCAGGCACAGATACGCAGTATTTT.

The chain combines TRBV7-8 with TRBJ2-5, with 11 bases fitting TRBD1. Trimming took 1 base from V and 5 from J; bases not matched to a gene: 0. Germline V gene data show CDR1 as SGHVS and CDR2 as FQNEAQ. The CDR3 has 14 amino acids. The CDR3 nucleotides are TGTGCCAGCAGCTTAGGGGACAGGGGGGAGACCCAGTACTTC. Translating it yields CASSLGDRGETQYF. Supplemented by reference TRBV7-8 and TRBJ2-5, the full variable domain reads GAGVSQSPRYKVAKRGQDVALRCDPISGHVSLFWYQQALGQGPEFLTYFQNEAQLDKSGLPSDRFFAERPEGSVSTLKIQRTQQEDSAVYLCASSLGDRGETQYFGPGTRLLVL.

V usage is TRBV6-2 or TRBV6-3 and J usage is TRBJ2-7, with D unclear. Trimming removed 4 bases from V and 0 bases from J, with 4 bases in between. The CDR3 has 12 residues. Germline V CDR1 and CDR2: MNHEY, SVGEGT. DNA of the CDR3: TGTGCCAGCAGTTCGCTCTCCTACGAGCAGTACTTC. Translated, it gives CASSSLSYEQYF.

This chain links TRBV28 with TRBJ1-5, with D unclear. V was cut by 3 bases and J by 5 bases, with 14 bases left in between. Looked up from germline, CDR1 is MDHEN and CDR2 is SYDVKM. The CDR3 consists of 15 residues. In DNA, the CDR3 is TGTGCCAGCAGTTTGGATCAGAGGTCGCATCAGCCCCAGCATTTT. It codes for CASSLDQRSHQPQHF.

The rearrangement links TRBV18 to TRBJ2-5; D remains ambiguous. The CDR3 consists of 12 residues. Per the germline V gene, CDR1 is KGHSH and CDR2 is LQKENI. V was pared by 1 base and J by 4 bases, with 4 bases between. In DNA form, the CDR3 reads TGTGCCAGCTCACCACTTACAGAGACCCAGTACTTC. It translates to CASSPLTETQYF.

The CDR3 nucleotides are TGCGCCAGCAGCTTGGGCCGTCCTCGGGCCACAGATACGCAGTATTTT. Translated: CASSLGRPRATDTQYF. This chain uses TRBV5-1 with TRBJ2-3, with no clear D. CDR3 length: 16 amino acids. Germline values: CDR1 SGHRS, CDR2 YFSETQ. The germline V and J ends were trimmed by 0 bases and 2 bases, with 13 bases remaining between them.

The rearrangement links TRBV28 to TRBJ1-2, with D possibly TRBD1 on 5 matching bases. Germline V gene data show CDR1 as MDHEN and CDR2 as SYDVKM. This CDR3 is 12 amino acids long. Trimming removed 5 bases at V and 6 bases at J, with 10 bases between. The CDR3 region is CASSTRGDGYTF. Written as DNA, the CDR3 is TGTGCCAGCAGTACCCGGGGGGATGGCTACACCTTC.

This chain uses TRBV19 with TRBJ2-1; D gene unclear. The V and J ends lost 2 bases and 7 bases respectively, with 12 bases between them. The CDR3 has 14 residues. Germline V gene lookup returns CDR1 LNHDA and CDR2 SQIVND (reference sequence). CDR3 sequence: CASSITASPNEQFF. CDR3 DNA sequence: TGTGCCAGTAGTATAACAGCGTCTCCGAATGAGCAGTTCTTC.

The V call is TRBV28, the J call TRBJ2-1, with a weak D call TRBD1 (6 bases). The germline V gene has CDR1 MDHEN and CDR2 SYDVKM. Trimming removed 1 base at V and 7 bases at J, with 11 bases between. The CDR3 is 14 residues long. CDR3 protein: CASSLLGRGNEQFF. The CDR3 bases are TGTGCCAGCAGTTTATTGGGCAGGGGAAATGAGCAGTTCTTC.

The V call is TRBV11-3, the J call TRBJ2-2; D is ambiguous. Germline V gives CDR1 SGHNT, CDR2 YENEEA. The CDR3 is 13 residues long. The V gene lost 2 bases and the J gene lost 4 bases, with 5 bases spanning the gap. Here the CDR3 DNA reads TGTGCCAGCAGCTTACAGTTCACCGGGGAGCTGTTTTTT. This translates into CASSLQFTGELFF.

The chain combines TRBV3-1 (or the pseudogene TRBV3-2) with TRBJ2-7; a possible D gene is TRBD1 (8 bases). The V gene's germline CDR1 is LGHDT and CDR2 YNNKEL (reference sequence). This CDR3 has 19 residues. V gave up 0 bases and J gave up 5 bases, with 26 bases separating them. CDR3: CASSQDSRTGTISGDEQYF. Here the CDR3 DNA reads TGTGCCAGCAGCCAAGACAGCCGGACAGGGACTATCTCTGGGGACGAGCAGTACTTC.

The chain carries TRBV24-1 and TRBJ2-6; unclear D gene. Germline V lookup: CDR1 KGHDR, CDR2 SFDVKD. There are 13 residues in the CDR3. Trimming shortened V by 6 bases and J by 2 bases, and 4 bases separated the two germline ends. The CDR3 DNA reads TGTGCCACCAGTAAACCTGGGGCCAACGTCCTGACTTTC. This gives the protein CATSKPGANVLTF.

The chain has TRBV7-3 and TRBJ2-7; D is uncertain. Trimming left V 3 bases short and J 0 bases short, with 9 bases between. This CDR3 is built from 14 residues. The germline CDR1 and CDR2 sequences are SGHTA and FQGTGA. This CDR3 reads CASSLGASSYEQYF. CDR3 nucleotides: TGTGCCAGCAGCTTGGGCGCCAGCTCCTACGAGCAGTACTTC. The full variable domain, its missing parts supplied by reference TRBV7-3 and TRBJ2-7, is GAGVSQTPSNKVTEKGKYVELRCDPISGHTALYWYRQSLGQGPEFLIYFQGTGAADDSGLPNDRFFAVRPEGSVSTLKIQRTERGDSAVYLCASSLGASSYEQYFGPGTRLTVT.

In nucleotides, the CDR3 is TGTGCCAGCAGTTCCACAGCGACCTACGAGCAGTACTTC. Its translation: CASSSTATYEQYF. J is TRBJ2-7 and V is TRBV28, with D unclear. The V end lost 4 bases, the J end lost 2 bases, and 9 bases lay between the germline ends. The CDR3 is made up of 13 amino acids. Per the germline V gene, CDR1 is MDHEN and CDR2 is SYDVKM. Together with reference TRBV28 and TRBJ2-7, the CDR3 gives the full variable domain: DVKVTQSSRYLVKRTGEKVFLECVQDMDHENMFWYRQDPGLGLRLIYFSYDVKMKEKGDIPEGYSVSREKKERFSLILESASTNQTSMYLCASSSTATYEQYFGPGTRLTVT.

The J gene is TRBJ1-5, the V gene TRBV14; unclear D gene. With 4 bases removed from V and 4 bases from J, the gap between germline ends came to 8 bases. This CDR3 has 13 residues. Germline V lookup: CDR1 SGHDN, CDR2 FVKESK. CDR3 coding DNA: TGTGCCAGCAGCCTAACACTGAATCAGCCCCAGCATTTT. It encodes CASSLTLNQPQHF.

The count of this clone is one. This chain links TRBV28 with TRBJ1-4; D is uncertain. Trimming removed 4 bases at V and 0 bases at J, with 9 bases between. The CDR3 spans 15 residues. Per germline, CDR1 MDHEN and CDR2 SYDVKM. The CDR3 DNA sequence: TGTGCCAGCAGTTCCCAGCTTCCAACTAATGAAAAACTGTTTTTT. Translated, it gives CASSSQLPTNEKLFF.

The CDR3 loop is CASSLSWGREAFF. Here the CDR3 DNA reads TGTGCCAGCAGCCTGAGTTGGGGGCGCGAAGCTTTCTTT. The rearrangement uses TRBV5-5 and TRBJ1-1; a weak D match, TRBD1 (6 bases). This CDR3 is 13 amino acids long. V was trimmed by 4 bases and J by 8 bases, leaving 15 bases between them. Germline assignment: CDR1 SGHKS and CDR2 YYEKEE (reference sequence).

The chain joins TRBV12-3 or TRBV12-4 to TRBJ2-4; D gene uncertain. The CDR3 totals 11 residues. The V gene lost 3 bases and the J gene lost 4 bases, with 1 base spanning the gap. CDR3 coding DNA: TGTGCCAGCAGTTTGAAAAACATTCAGTACTTC. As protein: CASSLKNIQYF.

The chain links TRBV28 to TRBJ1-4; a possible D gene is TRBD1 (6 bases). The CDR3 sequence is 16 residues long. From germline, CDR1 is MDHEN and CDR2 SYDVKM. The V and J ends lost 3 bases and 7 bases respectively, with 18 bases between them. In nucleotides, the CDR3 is TGTGCCAGCAGTTTTTCACAGGGTGGTCGATTTGAAAAACTGTTTTTT. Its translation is CASSFSQGGRFEKLFF.

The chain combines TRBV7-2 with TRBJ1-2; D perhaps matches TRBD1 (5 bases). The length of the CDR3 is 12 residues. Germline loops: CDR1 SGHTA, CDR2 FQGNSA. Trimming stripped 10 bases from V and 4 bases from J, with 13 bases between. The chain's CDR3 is CATQGGGYGYTF. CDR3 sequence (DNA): TGTGCCACCCAGGGTGGGGGCTATGGCTACACCTTC.